This T cell receptor (beta chain) was identified in a study of cytomegalovirus exposure and HLA in healthy donors. On the study more broadly: An early data release held 79 million or so unique TCRs from HLA-typed donors.

Study-wide findings and caveats: TCR beta sequences reportedly predicted most subjects' HLA-A and HLA-B alleles accurately. In an earlier analysis, most TCR beta V segments were productive about 87% or about 30% of the time. In a later analysis, TCR association rates varied by HLA locus: DRB1 most, HLA-C fewest.

V lost 4 bases, J lost 2 bases, and 11 bases lay in between. The germline CDR1 and CDR2 sequences are SGHRS and YFSETQ. The CDR3 extends over 14 amino acids. PCR amplification relied on 60 Vbeta primers (plus 13 Jbeta primers). Here immunoSEQ multiplex PCR was the method, and the copy in TCRdb shows in-frame clones only, minus some. The sample contains around 140,000 clones, approximately 80% of which appear only once. Regarding this clone: Its antigen is currently unknown.

Sample: PBMCs. This TCR was recovered from a male donor in good health and CMV-seronegative. The J gene is TRBJ2-3, the V gene TRBV5-1; a weak D match, TRBD1 (6 bases). CDR3 sequence reads: CASSLGQPTDTQYF. CDR3 DNA sequence: TGCGCCAGCAGCCTCGGACAGCCCACAGATACGCAGTATTTT.